This T cell receptor beta chain stems from a study of cytomegalovirus exposure and HLA in healthy donors. PCR amplification relied on 60 Vbeta primers (plus 13 Jbeta primers). The authors' processing: The authors later counted roughly 87 million unique TCR beta chains, some 11 million of them shared. Generated by immunoSEQ multiplex PCR, the TCRdb table keeps only in-frame clones and is missing some. The V and J calls and clone size were taken over from that table, and D and trimming were inferred from the DNA. The sample consists of over 150,000 clones, 68% of them appearing once. Study-wide results and limits: Reports state that TCR beta sequences accurately predicted most subjects' HLA-A and HLA-B alleles.

This CDR3 contains 14 residues. The V and J ends lost 1 base and 3 bases, in that order; junction bases with no gene match: 3. Germline lookup yields CDR1 MGHRA and CDR2 YSYEKL. About this clone itself: What it binds is not known.

The sample comprised PBMCs. The V gene is TRBV4-1, the J gene TRBJ2-7; 7 bases fit TRBD1. The sequence was obtained from a woman aged 40-49 years in good health and CMV-seropositive. CDR3 amino acids: CASSQGQGDYEQYF. The DNA of the CDR3 is TGCGCCAGCAGCCAAGGGCAGGGGGACTACGAGCAGTACTTC.